These T cell receptor beta chains were read from a single sample in a study of vaccination effects on CD4 cells after COVID-19. Assay: immunoSEQ multiplex PCR; the TCRdb copy retains only in-frame clones and omits some. The sample yields 77,000 or so clones, 60% to 85% seen once. Their specific antigens are unknown. This specimen consisted of CD4+ T cells from PBMCs cultured with SARS-CoV-2 spike peptides, obtained before COVID-19 vaccination. These receptors were taken from a human donor who received a COVID-19 vaccine. Each CDR3 is given without its conserved first and last residue. Fields, in order: CDR3 protein, V gene, D gene, J gene. D genes are given only for firm matches.

cdr3_aa: ASSDRTSGDTQY
v_call: TRBV10-2
d_call: -
j_call: TRBJ2-3

cdr3_aa: ASRIAGDSNQPQH
v_call: TRBV6-4
d_call: -
j_call: TRBJ1-5

cdr3_aa: AISEPLAGTTDTQY
v_call: TRBV10-3
d_call: TRBD2
j_call: TRBJ2-3

cdr3_aa: ASSRGTQGVADTQY
v_call: TRBV11-3
d_call: -
j_call: TRBJ2-3

cdr3_aa: ASSIGGTGNTIY
v_call: TRBV19
d_call: -
j_call: TRBJ1-3

cdr3_aa: ASSQTGDYGYT
v_call: TRBV18
d_call: TRBD1
j_call: TRBJ1-2

cdr3_aa: ASSQGRRSGANVLT
v_call: TRBV3-1/TRBV3-2
d_call: -
j_call: TRBJ2-6

cdr3_aa: SVEFRGGRTEAF
v_call: TRBV29-1
d_call: -
j_call: TRBJ1-1

cdr3_aa: ASSRKDEKLF
v_call: TRBV12-3/TRBV12-4
d_call: -
j_call: TRBJ1-4

cdr3_aa: ASSPQGADTQY
v_call: TRBV7-3
d_call: TRBD1
j_call: TRBJ2-3

cdr3_aa: ASSLSSSGGAGQF
v_call: TRBV7-3
d_call: TRBD2
j_call: TRBJ2-1

cdr3_aa: ASSLANGGTEAF
v_call: TRBV5-1
d_call: -
j_call: TRBJ1-1

cdr3_aa: ASSQSGTQVRKLF
v_call: TRBV3-1/TRBV3-2
d_call: -
j_call: TRBJ1-4

cdr3_aa: ASSLASSEKLF
v_call: TRBV7-2
d_call: -
j_call: TRBJ1-4

cdr3_aa: ASSYYRVQRAGTDTQY
v_call: TRBV5-1
d_call: -
j_call: TRBJ2-3

cdr3_aa: ASRPGVRGNTEAF
v_call: TRBV6-5
d_call: -
j_call: TRBJ1-1

cdr3_aa: ASSLVSAQETQY
v_call: TRBV7-2
d_call: -
j_call: TRBJ2-5

cdr3_aa: ATSDWPGNQPQH
v_call: TRBV24-1
d_call: -
j_call: TRBJ1-5

cdr3_aa: ASRRDSAHMNTEAF
v_call: TRBV5-1
d_call: TRBD1
j_call: TRBJ1-1

cdr3_aa: ASSLVPETGGYGYT
v_call: TRBV4-2
d_call: TRBD1
j_call: TRBJ1-2

cdr3_aa: ASSQDPVSYNSPLH
v_call: TRBV4-1
d_call: -
j_call: TRBJ1-6

cdr3_aa: ASSLRGRDQFTDTQY
v_call: TRBV11-2
d_call: -
j_call: TRBJ2-3

cdr3_aa: ASSQRTGASLETQY
v_call: TRBV5-1
d_call: TRBD1
j_call: TRBJ2-5

cdr3_aa: ATLDPRGAGGYT
v_call: TRBV7-2
d_call: -
j_call: TRBJ1-2

cdr3_aa: ASSYTGSQETQY
v_call: TRBV6-2/TRBV6-3
d_call: -
j_call: TRBJ2-5

cdr3_aa: ASRDTGTPNGNEKLF
v_call: TRBV4-2
d_call: -
j_call: TRBJ1-4

cdr3_aa: ASSPSGTATHNT
v_call: TRBV18
d_call: TRBD1
j_call: TRBJ1-2

cdr3_aa: ASSQVAGGTDTQY
v_call: TRBV4-2
d_call: TRBD2
j_call: TRBJ2-3

cdr3_aa: ASSRAGQTF
v_call: TRBV11-2
d_call: TRBD1
j_call: TRBJ1-1

cdr3_aa: ASSIGTNNSPLH
v_call: TRBV5-4
d_call: -
j_call: TRBJ1-6

cdr3_aa: ASSRDTNEQF
v_call: TRBV3-1/TRBV3-2
d_call: -
j_call: TRBJ2-1

cdr3_aa: ASSLGLAGSETQY
v_call: TRBV6-5
d_call: TRBD2
j_call: TRBJ2-5

cdr3_aa: ASSAETGTRGEQF
v_call: TRBV9
d_call: TRBD2
j_call: TRBJ2-1

cdr3_aa: ASSQSASGGAGIQY
v_call: TRBV3-1/TRBV3-2
d_call: TRBD2
j_call: TRBJ2-4

cdr3_aa: ASSGSGGLAGGELF
v_call: TRBV9
d_call: TRBD2
j_call: TRBJ2-2

cdr3_aa: AWVPGGSGTEAF
v_call: TRBV30
d_call: -
j_call: TRBJ1-1

cdr3_aa: ASSLGTGGGNTIY
v_call: TRBV7-9
d_call: TRBD1
j_call: TRBJ1-3

cdr3_aa: ASSRGLVGSNEQF
v_call: TRBV7-3
d_call: TRBD2
j_call: TRBJ2-1

cdr3_aa: ASSQEFRQPQH
v_call: TRBV3-1/TRBV3-2
d_call: -
j_call: TRBJ1-5

cdr3_aa: ASSFLGGLRDTQY
v_call: TRBV5-1
d_call: TRBD1
j_call: TRBJ2-3

cdr3_aa: ASRVPGQVKTEAF
v_call: TRBV6-5
d_call: TRBD1
j_call: TRBJ1-1

cdr3_aa: ASNMDRGAYGYT
v_call: TRBV2
d_call: TRBD1
j_call: TRBJ1-2

cdr3_aa: AISELAGTDGYT
v_call: TRBV10-3
d_call: TRBD1
j_call: TRBJ1-2

cdr3_aa: SVRDRDVANEKLF
v_call: TRBV29-1
d_call: TRBD1
j_call: TRBJ1-4

cdr3_aa: ASSESQGNEKLF
v_call: TRBV6-1
d_call: TRBD1
j_call: TRBJ1-4

cdr3_aa: ASSPPGTGANVLT
v_call: TRBV3-1/TRBV3-2
d_call: -
j_call: TRBJ2-6

cdr3_aa: ASRQNRVSEAF
v_call: TRBV10-1
d_call: -
j_call: TRBJ1-1

cdr3_aa: ASSPWVGNTGELF
v_call: TRBV7-2
d_call: -
j_call: TRBJ2-2

cdr3_aa: ASSQGLAWNEQF
v_call: TRBV6-5
d_call: TRBD2
j_call: TRBJ2-1

cdr3_aa: ASSSGDRFETQY
v_call: TRBV5-4
d_call: -
j_call: TRBJ2-5

cdr3_aa: ASSSFRDTEAF
v_call: TRBV12-3/TRBV12-4
d_call: -
j_call: TRBJ1-1

cdr3_aa: ASSLTGKAEQF
v_call: TRBV12-3/TRBV12-4
d_call: -
j_call: TRBJ2-1

cdr3_aa: ASSFLRDRIEAF
v_call: TRBV11-2
d_call: -
j_call: TRBJ1-1

cdr3_aa: ASSFSQNNEQF
v_call: TRBV7-9
d_call: -
j_call: TRBJ2-1

cdr3_aa: ASSPDGTYGYT
v_call: TRBV5-8
d_call: -
j_call: TRBJ1-2